This note documents a single TCR beta chain sequence. No cognate antigen has been identified for it. Within one base of it there is no much larger clone, and no base qualities were kept. TCRbeta CDR3 regions were amplified from genomic DNA by means of the immunoSEQ Assay, a bias-controlled multiplex PCR. On the authors' methods: The number of nucleated cells in each sample was estimated by amplification of reference gene primers within the assay. Sequence reads were collapsed and filtered to measure the absolute abundance of every unique TCRbeta CDR3 rearrangement. For each sample, productive Simpson clonality was calculated as the square root of Simpson's diversity index across productive rearrangements. This is the immuneACCESS table as TCRdb keeps it, with only in-frame sequences that have V and J called. A part of the clones is gone; compared with another copy, unresolved V genes explain less than half, and the rest is unexplained. The V and J calls and the clone size are those of that table, but D and trimming were determined from the DNA. This sample is represented by some 290,000 clones; roughly nine tenths of them were singletons. 3.9% of the sample rests with the top ten.

The data originate from a study of blood T cell repertoires in COVID-19 (dated by TCRdb to 2019 to 2021). Context from the whole study: Collaborator samples came from the United States, Italy and Spain and covered acute and convalescent phases of COVID-19. Samples came from the ongoing ImmuneRACE study (first 160 participants) plus 1,254 subjects from 6 global collaborators. Where HLA class I and class II types were available, the types were taken from metadata supplied by the sample provider, not from assay-based typing. Nearly every sample came with metadata listing a de-identified subject ID, COVID-19 status, age in years and sex. A freely available public database, intended as a resource for researchers studying the immune response to SARS-CoV-2, is where the repertoires were released. The material from the prospective study consisted of cDNA or gDNA derived from T cells, B-cell-depleted T cells, or PBMCs. The dataset comprised deeply sampled blood TCRbeta repertoires from subjects exposed to, actively infected with, or recovered from COVID-19.

Enrolling through a virtual design, the prospective study's participants ranged in age from roughly 18 to 95 years and lived across some 22 United States geographic areas. In the prospective study, participants were assigned to cohorts based on the clinical history participants reported in a screening survey and a study questionnaire. A participant counted as exposed if, within 2 weeks of entering the study, that participant had been in contact with someone who had a PCR-confirmed or clinician-diagnosed COVID-19 case. In the prospective study, whole blood, serum and a nasopharyngeal or oropharyngeal swab were collected from each participant by mobile phlebotomists. Over a roughly 2-month period, participants in the prospective study had the option of providing additional blood draws and questionnaires. Before DNA extraction, blood samples from the prospective study were shipped at room temperature or frozen.

The CDR3 runs 14 amino acids, cysteine and phenylalanine included. CDR3 DNA only is kept here, 42 bases in frame from base 1. Trimming removed 1 base from V and 6 bases from J; the gene matches leave 4 bases unexplained. The germline V gene yields SGHRS for CDR1 and YFSETQ for CDR2. Results and caveats for the whole study, not just this receptor: How much clinical and demographic metadata was included differed by source and by participant, and the metadata was provided uncurated.

The clonotype comes from a young woman who had been exposed to COVID-19. Sequenced input: PBMCs or T cells enriched from blood (not recorded which). The sequence links TRBV5-1 to TRBJ1-1; 9 central nucleotides agree with TRBD1. The CDR3 protein is CASSLQGDRAEAFF. The DNA sequence reads TGCGCCAGCAGCTTGCAGGGGGACAGGGCTGAAGCTTTCTTT.